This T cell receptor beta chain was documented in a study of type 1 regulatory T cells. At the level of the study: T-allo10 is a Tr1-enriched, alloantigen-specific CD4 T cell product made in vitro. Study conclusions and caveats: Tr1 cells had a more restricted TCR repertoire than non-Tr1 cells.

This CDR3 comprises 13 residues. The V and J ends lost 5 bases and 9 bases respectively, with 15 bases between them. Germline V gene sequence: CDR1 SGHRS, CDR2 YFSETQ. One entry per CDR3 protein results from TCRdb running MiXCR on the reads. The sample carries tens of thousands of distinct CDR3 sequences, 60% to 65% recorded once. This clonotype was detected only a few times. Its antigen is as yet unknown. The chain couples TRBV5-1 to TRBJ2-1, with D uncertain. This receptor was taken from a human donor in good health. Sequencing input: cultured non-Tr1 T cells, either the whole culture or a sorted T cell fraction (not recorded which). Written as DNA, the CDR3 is TGCGCCAGCAGAGGTGTAGAAGTGGGTGAGCAGTTCTTC. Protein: CASRGVEVGEQFF.